A single sample gave rise to the 15 T cell receptor beta chains below, sequenced in a study of blood T cell repertoires in COVID-19. Profiling relied on immunoSEQ multiplex PCR, and the TCRdb table lists in-frame clones only, not all of them. Among around 97,000 clones listed, about 87% were seen once. What was sequenced was peripheral blood. The receptors stem from a human donor in a cohort sampled during active or convalescent COVID-19.

The chain links TRBV19 to TRBJ1-6; a weak D match, TRBD1 (6 bases). The V gene's germline CDR1 is LNHDA and CDR2 SQIVND (reference sequence). The CDR3 extends over 15 amino acids. V dropped 5 bases and J dropped 10 bases, with 18 bases sitting between them. The CDR3 DNA follows: TGTGCCAGTAGTGGGCAGGGGAACGTAGGATCACCCCTCCACTTT. Residues: CASSGQGNVGSPLHF.

V and J are TRBV10-3 and TRBJ1-1; D is perhaps TRBD1 (5 bases). Germline V CDR1 and CDR2: ENHRY, SYGVKD. CDR3 size: 13 residues. Trimming cost V 4 bases and J 5 bases, with 11 bases left between them. The chain's CDR3 is CAISAEGRTEAFF. The CDR3 DNA follows: TGTGCCATCAGTGCGGAGGGACGGACTGAAGCTTTCTTT.

The rearrangement links TRBV10-3 to TRBJ1-1, with D tentatively TRBD1 (6 bases). The V gene lost 6 bases and the J gene lost 1 base, with 15 bases spanning the gap. The CDR3 length is 15 residues. The V gene's germline CDR1 is ENHRY and CDR2 SYGVKD. The chain's CDR3 is CAISPGTRENTEAFF. The CDR3 DNA sequence: TGTGCCATCAGCCCCGGGACACGGGAGAACACTGAAGCTTTCTTT.

V is TRBV6-5 and J is TRBJ1-1; D is perhaps TRBD1 (5 bases). The CDR3 is 15 residues long. The ends were cut back, 0 bases at V and 1 base at J, with 9 bases in the middle. Germline lookup yields CDR1 MNHEY and CDR2 SVGAGI. The CDR3 loop reads CASSYSDTPNTEAFF. As DNA, the CDR3 is TGTGCCAGCAGTTACTCGGACACACCGAACACTGAAGCTTTCTTT.

This clone was recorded only once. The rearrangement links TRBV2 to TRBJ1-3; tentative D call: TRBD1 (5 bases). V dropped 8 bases and J dropped 2 bases, with 16 bases sitting between them. The length of the CDR3 is 15 residues. Per germline, CDR1 SNHLY and CDR2 FYNNEI. The CDR3 spells CASRGVDTPGNTIYF. Here the CDR3 DNA reads TGTGCCAGCCGCGGGGTGGACACCCCTGGAAACACCATATATTTT.

The V call is TRBV15, the J call TRBJ2-3; tentatively, D is TRBD2 (5 bases). The CDR3 totals 17 residues. Germline CDR1 is LNHNV and CDR2 is YYDKDF (reference sequence). Trimming shortened V by 5 bases and J by 2 bases, and 20 bases separated the two germline ends. The CDR3: CATSLETRVVFTDTQYF. CDR3 coding DNA: TGTGCCACCAGCCTAGAAACGAGGGTTGTATTCACAGATACGCAGTATTTT.

This clone was seen a handful of times. This chain connects TRBV29-1 to TRBJ1-4; 8 nucleotides align to TRBD1. Germline CDR1 SQVTM, CDR2 ANQGSEA. The CDR3 runs to 11 residues. Losses at the gene ends were 6 bases for V and 8 bases for J; bases not matched to a gene: 2. This CDR3 is CSVQGAEKLFF. The CDR3 DNA sequence: TGCAGCGTCCAGGGGGCGGAAAAACTGTTTTTT.

The chain recombines TRBV19 with TRBJ2-7; D possibly corresponds to TRBD2 (5 bases). Germline lookup yields CDR1 LNHDA and CDR2 SQIVND (reference sequence). This CDR3 is built from 13 residues. V was shortened by 1 base and J by 4 bases, with 8 bases between the two germline ends. CDR3 DNA: TGTGCCAGTAGTATAGGCGGGTCATACGAGCAGTACTTC. It codes for CASSIGGSYEQYF.

The rearrangement links TRBV7-2 to TRBJ2-7; 8 bases fit TRBD1. This CDR3 region has 14 residues. V lost 1 base to trimming and J lost 5 bases; unmatched junction nucleotides: 4. Germline V CDR1 and CDR2: SGHTA, FQGNSA. DNA for the CDR3: TGTGCCAGCAGCTTAGTGGACAGGGTTAACGAGCAGTACTTC. Amino acid sequence: CASSLVDRVNEQYF. Full variable domain (missing parts from reference TRBV7-2 and TRBJ2-7): GAGVSQSPSNKVTEKGKDVELRCDPISGHTALYWYRQSLGQGLEFLIYFQGNSAPDKSGLPSDRFSAERTGGSVSTLTIQRTQQEDSAVYLCASSLVDRVNEQYFGPGTRLTVT.

The chain is built from TRBV11-2 and TRBJ2-3, with 8 bases that match TRBD2. J lost 2 bases, V lost 5 bases, and 9 bases had no gene match. Germline CDR1 SGHAT, CDR2 FQNNGV. The CDR3 contains 16 residues. The CDR3 DNA reads as TGTGCCAGCAGCCCCGTTCTAGCGGGTATCACAGATACGCAGTATTTT. Translation: CASSPVLAGITDTQYF.

The CDR3 region has the DNA TGTGCCAGCAGTCCCCCGGGGGTTGGCTACGAGCAGTACTTC. Protein: CASSPPGVGYEQYF. The chain has TRBV6-6 and TRBJ2-7; possible D gene TRBD2, 6 bases. The germline V gene encodes CDR1 MNHNY and CDR2 SVGAGI (reference sequence). This CDR3 is 14 amino acids long. V lost 5 bases, J lost 3 bases, and 14 bases lay in between.

V gene TRBV12-5 combines with J gene TRBJ1-6, with 8 bases aligning to TRBD1. The CDR3 is 17 residues long. Trimming at V came to 0 bases and at J to 5 bases, leaving 6 bases not matched to a gene. Germline values: CDR1 LGHNT, CDR2 FRNRAP. The CDR3 nucleotides are TGTGCTAGTGGTTTGGTACGGAGGGACAGGCATAATTCACCCCTCCACTTT. Amino acids: CASGLVRRDRHNSPLHF.

The J gene is TRBJ1-5, the V gene TRBV5-6; D is possibly TRBD1 (5 bases). This CDR3 comprises 17 residues. V was trimmed by 0 bases and J by 3 bases, leaving 16 bases between them. Germline V gives CDR1 SGHDT, CDR2 YYEEEE. CDR3 sequence reads: CASSLGRGPNFNQPQHF. The CDR3 DNA reads as TGTGCCAGCAGCTTGGGGAGGGGACCTAATTTCAATCAGCCCCAGCATTTT.

The rearrangement links TRBV5-1 to TRBJ2-2, with D possibly TRBD1 on 6 matching bases. This CDR3 is 14 amino acids long. Per germline, CDR1 SGHRS and CDR2 YFSETQ. The germline V and J ends were trimmed by 4 bases and 5 bases, with 12 bases remaining between them. Here the CDR3 DNA reads TGCGCCAGCAGCCCGACAGGAGTAACCGGGGAGCTGTTTTTT. It yields the protein CASSPTGVTGELFF.

The gene calls are TRBV5-1 and TRBJ1-3; TRBD1 might be the D (6 bases). The CDR3 spans 14 residues. The V end was cut by 4 bases, the J end by 0 bases, with 8 bases between. Germline values: CDR1 SGHRS, CDR2 YFSETQ. The CDR3 spells CASSLQGSGNTIYF. CDR3 nucleotide sequence: TGCGCCAGCAGCCTACAGGGCTCTGGAAACACCATATATTTT.